Following are 17 T cell receptor beta chains from one sample sequenced in a study of shared clonotypes between healthy human individuals (dated by TCRdb to 2020 to 2022). Libraries were made using the immunoSEQ multiplex PCR assay. The table was pulled from immuneACCESS by TCRdb, which kept in-frame rearrangements only. Such tables lose some clones; where checked, under half of the loss comes from unresolved V genes, and the rest has no known cause. For this sample there are hundreds of thousands of clones; more than 70% appear just once. 1.8% of the sample rests with the top ten. The sample consisted of memory CD4+ T cells sorted from blood. What the cell subset or site label conveys for this sample: CD45RA-negative fraction. All receptors derive from a woman in her twenties or thirties in good health.

The count of this clone is one. This chain links TRBV28 with TRBJ1-1; perhaps TRBD1 as D (5 bases). The ends were cut back, 8 bases at V and 1 base at J, with 17 bases in the middle. Germline V lookup: CDR1 MDHEN, CDR2 SYDVKM. The CDR3 contains 15 residues. The CDR3 region has the DNA TGTGCCAGCCGGACCCCAGGGTTCCAGAACACTGAAGCTTTCTTT. Protein product: CASRTPGFQNTEAFF.

This rearrangement joins TRBV27 to TRBJ1-1; 11 positions agree with TRBD1. The length of the CDR3 is 17 residues. Unmatched junction bases numbered 9, after V lost 5 bases and J lost 1 base. Germline CDR1 reads MNHEY; CDR2 reads SMNVEV (reference sequence). The CDR3 sequence: CASSPRTGGYGNTEAFF. CDR3 DNA: TGTGCCAGCAGTCCAAGGACAGGGGGCTACGGGAACACTGAAGCTTTCTTT.

V and J are TRBV19 and TRBJ1-4, with D perhaps TRBD1 (5 bases). Germline lookup yields CDR1 LNHDA and CDR2 SQIVND (reference sequence). V dropped 7 bases and J dropped 8 bases, with 20 bases sitting between them. The CDR3 sequence is 15 residues long. The CDR3 region is CASMDSGARWEKLFF. The CDR3 coding sequence is TGTGCCAGTATGGATTCTGGGGCGCGGTGGGAAAAACTGTTTTTT.

The rearrangement uses TRBV15 and TRBJ1-5; possible D gene TRBD1, 6 bases. This CDR3 region has 15 residues. Looked up from germline, CDR1 is LNHNV and CDR2 is YYDKDF (reference sequence). Between the trimmed V and J ends, which lost 3 bases and 3 bases, there was a span of 12 bases. Here the CDR3 DNA reads TGTGCCACCAGCAGCCGAAGGGACACCAATCAGCCCCAGCATTTT. It translates to CATSSRRDTNQPQHF.

This chain links TRBV7-9 with TRBJ2-2; D is uncertain. The CDR3 runs to 14 residues. Trimming removed 2 bases at V and 6 bases at J, with 10 bases between. In germline, CDR1 is SEHNR, CDR2 FQNEAQ (reference sequence). The CDR3 bases are TGTGCCAGCAGCTTAAAGGTTGATGCCGGGGAGCTGTTTTTT. Its protein is CASSLKVDAGELFF.

V gene TRBV7-9 combines with J gene TRBJ2-3; 7 nucleotides agree with TRBD2. The CDR3 has 15 amino acids. V lost 5 bases, J lost 2 bases, and 7 bases stayed unmatched. Germline V gene sequence: CDR1 SEHNR, CDR2 FQNEAQ (reference sequence). CDR3 sequence (DNA): TGTGCCAGCAGCGGTATGGGGGGGAACACAGATACGCAGTATTTT. It yields the protein CASSGMGGNTDTQYF. The full variable domain, with the rest looked up from reference TRBV7-9 and TRBJ2-3, is DTGVSQNPRHKITKRGQNVTFRCDPISEHNRLYWYRQTLGQGPEFLTYFQNEAQLEKSRLLSDRFSAERPKGSFSTLEIQRTEQGDSAMYLCASSGMGGNTDTQYFGPGTRLTVL.

The V gene is TRBV7-2, the J gene TRBJ2-5; 8 bases are a match to TRBD2. J lost 2 bases, V lost 4 bases, and 12 bases had no gene match. The CDR3 runs 17 residues. CDR1 SGHTA and CDR2 FQGNSA come from the germline V gene. This CDR3 is CASSSQPPRLAQETQYF. CDR3 bases: TGTGCCAGCAGCTCCCAACCCCCTAGACTAGCGCAAGAGACCCAGTACTTC.

The chain links TRBV9 to TRBJ1-5; D gene ambiguous. Trimming cost V 0 bases and J 5 bases, with 6 bases left between them. Germline CDR1 is SGDLS and CDR2 is YYNGEE. The CDR3 consists of 13 residues. CDR3 in amino acids: CASSVEADQPQHF. CDR3 nucleotide sequence: TGTGCCAGCAGCGTAGAGGCCGATCAGCCCCAGCATTTT.

This clone is a singleton in its sample. DNA for the CDR3: TGTGCCAGCAGCTTTTACGACAGGACAGCAGACCGCCGGCAGTTCTTC. As protein: CASSFYDRTADRRQFF. V is TRBV11-2 and J is TRBJ2-1, with D possibly matching TRBD1 (6 bases). From germline, CDR1 is SGHAT and CDR2 FQNNGV. The germline V and J ends were trimmed by 3 bases and 12 bases, with 24 bases remaining between them. CDR3 size: 16 residues.

CDR3 residues: CASSRDRAKNIQYF. Written as DNA, the CDR3 is TGTGCCAGTAGTAGAGACAGGGCGAAAAACATTCAGTACTTC. This sequence joins TRBV19 and TRBJ2-4; the match to TRBD1 covers 7 bases. CDR3 size: 14 residues. Losses at the gene ends were 4 bases for V and 4 bases for J; bases not matched to a gene: 4. Germline V gives CDR1 LNHDA, CDR2 SQIVND (reference sequence).

The V and J genes are TRBV21-1 and TRBJ2-7. TRBV21-1 is a pseudogene. This CDR3 has 14 residues. CDR3 protein: CASSKAQSSYEQYF. CDR3 sequence (DNA): TGTGCCAGCAGCAAAGCCCAAAGCTCCTACGAGCAGTACTTC.

The V gene is TRBV6-1, the J gene TRBJ2-7, with 14 bases that match TRBD2. V shed 6 bases, J shed 8 bases, and the junction held 9 bases outside the gene matches. Germline V gives CDR1 MNHNS, CDR2 SASEGT. CDR3 length equals 15 residues. Here the CDR3 DNA reads TGTGCCAGCAGCGACCCGGGACTAGCGGGAGATAAGCAGTACTTC. This codes for CASSDPGLAGDKQYF.

About this clone itself: This sample includes further DNA sequences coding for the same CDR3. CDR3 sequence reads: CASSPPGTSETQYF. The CDR3 nucleotides are TGTGCCAGCTCACCACCCGGGACCTCGGAGACCCAGTACTTC. The chain is built from TRBV18 and TRBJ2-5, with D perhaps being TRBD1 or TRBD2 (5 bases each). Trimming cost V 0 bases and J 5 bases, with 10 bases left between them. This CDR3 is built from 14 residues. Germline-derived CDR1 and CDR2 are KGHSH and LQKENI.

This clone was recorded only once. This sequence joins TRBV7-9 and TRBJ2-3, with D perhaps matching TRBD2 (5 bases). CDR3 length: 14 amino acids. Germline V CDR1 and CDR2: SEHNR, FQNEAQ (reference sequence). V lost 1 base and J 3 bases, leaving 8 bases between the germline ends. CDR3 sequence: CASSLGGWTDTQYF. CDR3 sequence (DNA): TGTGCCAGCAGCTTAGGAGGGTGGACAGATACGCAGTATTTT.

The chain joins TRBV28 to TRBJ2-1; 11 nucleotides align to TRBD2. V was clipped by 6 bases and J by 9 bases; unmatched bases: 4. The germline gives CDR1 MDHEN, CDR2 SYDVKM. The CDR3 has 13 amino acids. CDR3 nucleotide sequence: TGTGCCAGCAGGGATAGCGGGAGGGGTGAGCAGTTCTTC. Translating it yields CASRDSGRGEQFF.

This clone has just one count. The chain combines TRBV7-8 with TRBJ1-1; D unclear. The V end lost 6 bases, the J end lost 0 bases, and 14 bases lay between the germline ends. The CDR3 sequence is 15 residues long. The germline CDR1 and CDR2 sequences are SGHVS and FQNEAQ. CDR3 nucleotide sequence: TGTGCCAGCAGGTTGAAAGGACGGATGAACACTGAAGCTTTCTTT. It yields the protein CASRLKGRMNTEAFF.

This clone was counted at least ten times. This chain joins TRBV14 and TRBJ1-2; 7 nucleotides match TRBD1. Germline CDR1 is SGHDN and CDR2 is FVKESK. CDR3 size: 13 residues. The V and J ends lost 1 base and 4 bases, in that order; junction bases with no gene match: 0. CDR3: CASSQGQGYGYTF. CDR3 in DNA: TGTGCCAGCAGCCAAGGACAGGGCTATGGCTACACCTTC.